Following are 27 T cell receptor beta chains from one sample sequenced in a study of CD8 T cells in Susac syndrome. RNA in amounts of roughly 0.5 to 1 ug was reverse transcribed with random hexamers. TCRdb re-derived calls from the immunoSEQ multiplex PCR reads in MiXCR, one entry per CDR3 protein. The table records some 120,000 distinct CDR3 sequences, more than 80% of them present only once. Sequenced: CD8+ T cells from PBMCs. The origin of the receptors is a human donor with multiple sclerosis.

V gene TRBV5-4 combines with J gene TRBJ2-7; perhaps TRBD2 as D (6 bases). Germline V gives CDR1 SGHNT, CDR2 YYREEE (reference sequence). The CDR3 sequence is 12 residues long. V was shortened by 0 bases and J by 6 bases, with 7 bases between the two germline ends. As DNA, the CDR3 is TGTGCCAGCAGCTTGGTCGGGGGCGAGCAGTACTTC. Its protein is CASSLVGGEQYF.

The rearrangement links TRBV7-6 to TRBJ2-1; 8 positions agree with TRBD1. V shed 5 bases and J 4 bases; nucleotides not matched to a gene: 7. The CDR3 has 15 amino acids. The germline CDR1 and CDR2 sequences are SGHVS and FNYEAQ. CDR3 residues: CASSPRTGTYNEQFF. The CDR3 DNA reads TGTGCCAGCAGCCCACGGACAGGGACTTACAATGAGCAGTTCTTC. Drawing the rest from reference TRBV7-6 and TRBJ2-1, the complete variable domain is GAGVSQSPRYKVTKRGQDVALRCDPISGHVSLYWYRQALGQGPEFLTYFNYEAQQDKSGLPNDRFSAERPEGSISTLTIQRTEQRDSAMYRCASSPRTGTYNEQFFGPGTRLTVL.

The chain uses TRBV12-3 or TRBV12-4 and TRBJ2-7; 7 nucleotides line up with TRBD2. The CDR3 has 15 amino acids. Trimming took 2 bases from V and 0 from J; bases not matched to a gene: 4. In nucleotides, the CDR3 is TGTGCCAGCAGTTTAACAGCGGGGAGCTCCTACGAGCAGTACTTC. Its protein product is CASSLTAGSSYEQYF.

This chain connects TRBV24-1 to TRBJ2-1; D might be TRBD2 (5 bases). The ends were cut back, 1 base at V and 8 bases at J, with 14 bases in the middle. Germline lookup yields CDR1 KGHDR and CDR2 SFDVKD. The length of the CDR3 is 15 residues. Written as DNA, the CDR3 is TGTGCCACCAGTGATTTATCATTCGCGGGCGATGAGCAGTTCTTC. It is translated as CATSDLSFAGDEQFF.

This rearrangement joins TRBV7-9 to TRBJ1-1; D possibly corresponds to TRBD1 (6 bases). Trimming left V 5 bases short and J 11 bases short, with 15 bases between. Germline assignment: CDR1 SEHNR and CDR2 FQNEAQ (reference sequence). This CDR3 is built from 12 residues. The CDR3 DNA is TGTGCCAGCAGCCCGATGTCAGGGGCGGCTTTCTTT. Translation: CASSPMSGAAFF.

V gene TRBV20-1 combines with J gene TRBJ2-3, with D possibly TRBD2 on 5 matching bases. V lost 0 bases and J 4 bases, leaving 8 bases between the germline ends. Looked up from germline, CDR1 is DFQATT and CDR2 is SNEGSKA (reference sequence). The CDR3 is 13 amino acids. The CDR3: CSARERGPDTQYF. DNA for the CDR3: TGCAGTGCTAGAGAACGCGGGCCAGATACGCAGTATTTT.

The V and J genes are TRBV10-2 and TRBJ2-7, with D uncertain. CDR1 and CDR2 (germline): WSHSY, SAAADI. The CDR3 contains 11 residues. Trimming stripped 11 bases from V and 0 bases from J, with 8 bases between. CDR3 coding DNA: TGCGCCCCCCGGAGCTCCTACGAGCAGTACGTC. This translates into CAPRSSYEQYV.

J is TRBJ2-3 and V is TRBV19, with D possibly being TRBD2 (5 bases). CDR3 length equals 13 residues. Germline CDR1 LNHDA, CDR2 SQIVND (reference sequence). V lost 3 bases to trimming and J lost 5 bases, with 9 bases between them. The CDR3: CASSMRERDTQYF. DNA of the CDR3: TGTGCCAGTAGTATGAGGGAAAGAGATACGCAGTATTTT.

V gene TRBV24-1 combines with J gene TRBJ2-1; D is ambiguous. CDR1 is KGHDR, CDR2 SFDVKD, per germline. The CDR3 sequence is 12 residues long. V lost 3 bases to trimming and J lost 8 bases, with 7 bases between them. The CDR3 region has the DNA TGTGCCACCAGTGATCGAGTGGATGAGCAGTTCTTC. It encodes CATSDRVDEQFF.

This clonotype was found a few times. This chain links TRBV6-5 with TRBJ2-3, with D maybe TRBD1 (6 bases). Germline V gene lookup returns CDR1 MNHEY and CDR2 SVGAGI. The CDR3 has 13 amino acids. Trimming took off 5 bases at V and 6 bases at J, with 12 bases between the two ends. CDR3 sequence (DNA): TGTGCCAGCAGTCTACAGGGTTCCGATACGCAGTATTTT. This encodes CASSLQGSDTQYF.

This clonotype was seen more than once but under ten times. Relative to the germline gene, one junction end is altered; a read error may explain this. V and J are TRBV5-1 and TRBJ2-1; 9 nucleotides match TRBD1. This CDR3 region has 14 residues. CDR1 and CDR2 (germline): SGHRS, YFSETQ. Here the CDR3 DNA reads TGTGCCAGCAGTTTGACAGGGGGCTACAATGAGCAGTTCTTC. This gives the protein CASSLTGGYNEQFF.

The chain is built from TRBV7-8 and TRBJ1-1, with no clear D. V lost 6 bases, J lost 1 base, and 9 bases lay in between. The germline CDR1 and CDR2 sequences are SGHVS and FQNEAQ. This CDR3 has 13 residues. This CDR3 is CASRPRGNTEAFF. Written as DNA, the CDR3 is TGTGCCAGCAGACCCAGAGGGAACACTGAAGCTTTCTTT.

J is TRBJ1-2 and V is TRBV25-1; 11 bases fit TRBD1. The junction had 18 bases not matched to a gene; V was cut back by 6 bases and J by 6 bases. The length of the CDR3 is 18 residues. Germline lookup yields CDR1 MGHDK and CDR2 SYGVNS. CDR3 in amino acids: CASRTKPGQGVLGDGYTF. The CDR3 bases are TGTGCCAGCAGAACAAAACCGGGACAGGGGGTATTAGGAGATGGCTACACCTTC.

This chain uses TRBV5-6 with TRBJ2-1; 7 nucleotides line up with TRBD1. CDR1 is SGHDT, CDR2 YYEEEE, per germline. Unmatched junction bases numbered 8, after V lost 5 bases and J lost 9 bases. This CDR3 has 13 residues. The CDR3 loop is CASSSIQGSEQFF. The CDR3, as DNA: TGTGCCAGCAGTTCCATACAGGGGAGTGAGCAGTTCTTC.

The chain uses TRBV9 and TRBJ2-5; maybe TRBD1 (6 bases). The CDR3 sequence is 15 residues long. Trimming removed 3 bases at V and 5 bases at J, with 17 bases between. CDR1 and CDR2 from the germline V gene are SGDLS and YYNGEE. The CDR3 nucleotides are TGTGCCAGCAGCGAAGCACAGGGTATTCGGGAGACCCAGTACTTC. It translates to CASSEAQGIRETQYF.

This clonotype was counted between two and nine times. The chain couples TRBV29-1 to TRBJ2-3; 10 bases map to TRBD1. The V and J ends lost 3 bases and 2 bases, in that order; junction bases with no gene match: 2. Germline V gene data show CDR1 as SQVTM and CDR2 as ANQGSEA. The CDR3 is 14 residues long. CDR3 in DNA: TGCAGCGTTGAGGGACAGGGGAACACAGATACGCAGTATTTT. Translating it yields CSVEGQGNTDTQYF.

This clonotype was observed once. The CDR3 spells CASSSRGDETQYF. The CDR3 DNA reads TGTGCCAGCAGCTCTAGGGGGGATGAGACCCAGTACTTC. The chain has TRBV7-9 and TRBJ2-5, with D tentatively TRBD1 or TRBD2 (6 bases each). This CDR3 has 13 amino acids. With 4 bases removed from V and 5 bases from J, the gap between germline ends came to 11 bases. Germline V lookup: CDR1 SEHNR, CDR2 FQNEAQ (reference sequence).

The J gene is TRBJ2-5, the V gene TRBV2; 10 nucleotides agree with TRBD1. The V and J ends lost 1 base and 4 bases, in that order; junction bases with no gene match: 6. The CDR3 extends over 16 amino acids. Germline CDR1 SNHLY, CDR2 FYNNEI. In DNA, the CDR3 is TGTGCCAGCAGTGAAGGGACAGGGGGGACGGGAGAGACCCAGTACTTC. Protein product: CASSEGTGGTGETQYF.

The chain links TRBV9 to TRBJ2-7; 14 positions agree with TRBD2. From germline, CDR1 is SGDLS and CDR2 YYNGEE. The CDR3 is 16 amino acids. V was clipped by 4 bases and J by 5 bases; unmatched bases: 8. CDR3 loop: CASSSRLAGGPHEQYF. CDR3 nucleotides: TGTGCCAGCAGCTCCAGACTAGCGGGGGGGCCTCACGAGCAGTACTTC.

The V gene is TRBV5-1, the J gene TRBJ2-3; D gene uncertain. Germline values: CDR1 SGHRS, CDR2 YFSETQ. Trimming stripped 3 bases from V and 2 bases from J, with 10 bases between. This CDR3 is 14 amino acids long. The CDR3 nucleotides read TGCGCCAGCAGCTCCCGGCCATACACAGATACGCAGTATTTT. It specifies CASSSRPYTDTQYF.

The chain links TRBV28 to TRBJ1-4; TRBD1 agrees at 7 bases. V gave up 3 bases and J gave up 7 bases; unmatched junction bases: 5. CDR1 is MDHEN, CDR2 SYDVKM, per germline. The CDR3 totals 14 residues. CDR3 amino acids: CASSFVQGGEKLFF. As DNA, the CDR3 is TGTGCCAGCAGTTTTGTCCAGGGGGGTGAAAAACTGTTTTTT.

V gene TRBV30 combines with J gene TRBJ2-2; D is uncertain. Germline loops: CDR1 GTSNPN, CDR2 SVGIG (reference sequence). CDR3 length: 12 amino acids. The V and J ends lost 4 bases and 8 bases respectively, with 11 bases between them. This CDR3 reads CAWITLRGELFF. The CDR3, as DNA: TGTGCCTGGATAACCCTAAGAGGGGAGCTGTTTTTT.

The chain uses TRBV6-6 and TRBJ2-1, with 7 bases identical to TRBD1. V lost 8 bases to trimming and J lost 3 bases; unmatched junction nucleotides: 7. This CDR3 spans 14 amino acids. The germline CDR1 and CDR2 sequences are MNHNY and SVGAGI (reference sequence). In DNA form, the CDR3 reads TGTGCCAGCGGGATCCGGACAGGCTACAATGAGCAGTTCTTC. The encoded protein is CASGIRTGYNEQFF.

The J gene is TRBJ1-5, the V gene TRBV7-8; the D gene is possibly TRBD1 (5 bases). This CDR3 comprises 18 residues. V dropped 4 bases and J dropped 0 bases, with 19 bases sitting between them. The germline V gene has CDR1 SGHVS and CDR2 FQNEAQ. The CDR3 nucleotides read TGTGCCAGCAGCTCCGACCCGGACTTTGGGGGTAGCAATCAGCCCCAGCATTTT. This codes for CASSSDPDFGGSNQPQHF.

This clonotype has more than one count but fewer than ten. This chain connects TRBV5-6 to TRBJ2-7; 7 bases are a match to TRBD2. Germline lookup yields CDR1 SGHDT and CDR2 YYEEEE. The CDR3 length is 14 residues. The V segment lost 2 bases and the J segment 1 base; nucleotides outside the gene matches: 3. The CDR3 protein is CASSLSGRSYEQYV. The CDR3 DNA reads as TGTGCCAGCAGCTTATCCGGGAGGTCCTACGAGCAGTACGTC.

This clonotype appeared once. The CDR3 sequence is CASSVRIGGSQETQYF. The DNA of the CDR3 is TGTGCCAGCAGCGTAAGGATCGGCGGTTCACAAGAGACCCAGTACTTC. The rearrangement joins TRBV9 to TRBJ2-5; the D is unclear. Per the germline V gene, CDR1 is SGDLS and CDR2 is YYNGEE. Trimming took 1 base from V and 2 from J, leaving 15 bases between them. CDR3 length: 16 amino acids.

V usage is TRBV2 and J usage is TRBJ1-3; D is unclear. This CDR3 comprises 14 residues. Germline loops: CDR1 SNHLY, CDR2 FYNNEI. Trimming cost V 2 bases and J 0 bases, with 5 bases left between them. The CDR3 loop reads CASSESGSGNTIYF. The CDR3 DNA reads as TGTGCCAGCAGTGAATCTGGCTCTGGAAACACCATATATTTT. The full variable domain, in which reference TRBV2 and TRBJ1-3 provide the parts outside the CDR3, is EPEVTQTPSHQVTQMGQEVILRCVPISNHLYFYWYRQILGQKVEFLVSFYNNEISEKSEIFDDQFSVERPDGSNFTLKIRSTKLEDSAMYFCASSESGSGNTIYFGEGSWLTVV.